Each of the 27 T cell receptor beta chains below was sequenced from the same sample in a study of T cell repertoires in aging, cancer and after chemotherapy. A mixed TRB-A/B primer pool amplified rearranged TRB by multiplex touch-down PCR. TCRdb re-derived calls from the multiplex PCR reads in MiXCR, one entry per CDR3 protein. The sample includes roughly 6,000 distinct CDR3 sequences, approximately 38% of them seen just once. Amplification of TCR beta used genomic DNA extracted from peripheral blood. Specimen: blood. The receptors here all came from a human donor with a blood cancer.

CDR3 amino acids: CSARTAGFAYEQYF. CDR3 DNA sequence: TGCAGTGCTAGGACAGCGGGTTTCGCCTACGAGCAGTACTTC. The chain couples TRBV20-1 to TRBJ2-7; TRBD2 might be the D (6 bases). The CDR3 consists of 14 residues. Trimming took off 3 bases at V and 2 bases at J, with 14 bases between the two ends. The V gene's germline CDR1 is DFQATT and CDR2 SNEGSKA (reference sequence).

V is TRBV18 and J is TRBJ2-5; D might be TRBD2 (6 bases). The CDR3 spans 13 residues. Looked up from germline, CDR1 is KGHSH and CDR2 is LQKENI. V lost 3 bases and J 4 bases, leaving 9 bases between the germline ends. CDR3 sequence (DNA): TGTGCCAGCTCACCCCCCGGGGGAGAGACCCAGTACTTC. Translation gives CASSPPGGETQYF.

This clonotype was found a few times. In DNA form, the CDR3 reads TGTGCCAGCAGCTCGGGCAACATTCAGTACTTC. Its translation: CASSSGNIQYF. The chain employs TRBV11-1 and TRBJ2-4; D not resolved. Germline V gives CDR1 SGHAT, CDR2 FQDESV (reference sequence). V was trimmed by 4 bases and J by 7 bases, leaving 5 bases between them. The CDR3 has 11 residues.

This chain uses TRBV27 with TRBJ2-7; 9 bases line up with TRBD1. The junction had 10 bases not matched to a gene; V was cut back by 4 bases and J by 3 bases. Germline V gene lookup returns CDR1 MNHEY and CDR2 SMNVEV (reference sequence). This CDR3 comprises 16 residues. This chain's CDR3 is CASSYQLRDRDYEQYF. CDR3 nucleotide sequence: TGTGCCAGCAGTTATCAACTCCGGGACAGGGACTACGAGCAGTACTTC.

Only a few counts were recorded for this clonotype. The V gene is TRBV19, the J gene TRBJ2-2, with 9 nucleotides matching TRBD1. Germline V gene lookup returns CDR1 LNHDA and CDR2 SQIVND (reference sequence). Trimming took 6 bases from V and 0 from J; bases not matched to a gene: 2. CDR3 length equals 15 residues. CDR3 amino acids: CASRGTGTNTGELFF. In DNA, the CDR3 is TGTGCCAGTAGGGGGACAGGGACGAACACCGGGGAGCTGTTTTTT.

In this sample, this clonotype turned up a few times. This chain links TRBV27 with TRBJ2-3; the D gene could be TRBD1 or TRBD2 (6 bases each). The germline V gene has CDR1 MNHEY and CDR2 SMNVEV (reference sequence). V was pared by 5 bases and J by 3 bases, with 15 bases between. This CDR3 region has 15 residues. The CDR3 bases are TGTGCCAGCAGTGGGACGGGGGCGCGGACAGATACGCAGTATTTT. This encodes CASSGTGARTDTQYF.

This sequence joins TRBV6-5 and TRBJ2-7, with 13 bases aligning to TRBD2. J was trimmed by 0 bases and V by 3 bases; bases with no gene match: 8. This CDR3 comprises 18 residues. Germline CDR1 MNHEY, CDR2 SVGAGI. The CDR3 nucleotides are TGTGCCAGCAGTTATTCCCCCGGGACTAGCGGGATCTCCTACGAGCAGTACTTC. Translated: CASSYSPGTSGISYEQYF.

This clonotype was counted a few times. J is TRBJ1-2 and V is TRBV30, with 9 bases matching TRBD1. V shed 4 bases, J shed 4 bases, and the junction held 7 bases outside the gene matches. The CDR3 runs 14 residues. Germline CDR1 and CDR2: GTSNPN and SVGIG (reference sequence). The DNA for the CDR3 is TGTGCCTGGACCCCTGACAGGGGGGCCTATGGCTACACCTTC. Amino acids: CAWTPDRGAYGYTF.

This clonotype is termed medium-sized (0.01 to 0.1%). In DNA, the CDR3 is TGCAGCGTTGCGGCAGGGTTCTACGAGCAGTACTTC. As protein: CSVAAGFYEQYF. The chain combines TRBV29-1 with TRBJ2-7, with a tentative D call TRBD1 (5 bases). The V and J ends lost 4 bases and 3 bases respectively, with 10 bases between them. The CDR3 has 12 amino acids. CDR1 SQVTM and CDR2 ANQGSEA come from the germline V gene.

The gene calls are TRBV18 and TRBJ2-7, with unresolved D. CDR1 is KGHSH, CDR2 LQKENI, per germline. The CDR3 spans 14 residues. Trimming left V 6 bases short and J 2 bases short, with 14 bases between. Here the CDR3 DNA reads TGTGCCAGCTCCCCCATACCAGGAACCTACGAGCAGTACTTC. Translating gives CASSPIPGTYEQYF.

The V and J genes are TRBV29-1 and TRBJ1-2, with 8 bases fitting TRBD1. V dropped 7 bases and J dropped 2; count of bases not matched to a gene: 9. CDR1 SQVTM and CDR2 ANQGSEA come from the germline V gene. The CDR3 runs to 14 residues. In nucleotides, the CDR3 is TGCAGCGGTCAACAGGGGGTGGGAAACTATGGCTACACCTTC. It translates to CSGQQGVGNYGYTF.

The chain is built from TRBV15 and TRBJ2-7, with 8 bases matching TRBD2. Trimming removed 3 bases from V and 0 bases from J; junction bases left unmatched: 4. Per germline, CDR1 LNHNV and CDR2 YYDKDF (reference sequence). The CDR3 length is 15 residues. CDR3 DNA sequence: TGTGCCACCAGCAGTAGCGGGACTACCTCCTACGAGCAGTACTTC. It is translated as CATSSSGTTSYEQYF.

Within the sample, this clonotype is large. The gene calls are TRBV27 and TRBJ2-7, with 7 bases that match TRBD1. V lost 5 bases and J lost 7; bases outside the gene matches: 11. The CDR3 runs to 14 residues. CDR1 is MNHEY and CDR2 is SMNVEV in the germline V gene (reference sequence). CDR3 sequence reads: CASSPPGQLLEQYF. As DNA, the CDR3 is TGTGCCAGCAGTCCCCCGGGACAGCTTTTGGAGCAGTACTTC.

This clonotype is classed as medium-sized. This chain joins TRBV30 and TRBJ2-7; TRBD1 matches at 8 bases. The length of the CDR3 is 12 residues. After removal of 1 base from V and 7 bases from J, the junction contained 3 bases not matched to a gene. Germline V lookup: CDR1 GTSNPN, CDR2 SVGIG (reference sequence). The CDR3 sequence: CAWSAGGREQYF. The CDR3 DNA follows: TGTGCCTGGAGTGCAGGGGGCAGAGAGCAGTACTTC.

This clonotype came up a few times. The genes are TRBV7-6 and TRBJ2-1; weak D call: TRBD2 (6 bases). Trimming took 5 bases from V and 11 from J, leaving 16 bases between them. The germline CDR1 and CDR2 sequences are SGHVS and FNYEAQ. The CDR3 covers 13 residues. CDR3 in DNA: TGTGCCAGCAGCCACGCGGGAAGCGGGCAGCAGTTCTTC. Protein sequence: CASSHAGSGQQFF. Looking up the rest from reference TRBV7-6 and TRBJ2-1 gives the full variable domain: GAGVSQSPRYKVTKRGQDVALRCDPISGHVSLYWYRQALGQGPEFLTYFNYEAQQDKSGLPNDRFSAERPEGSISTLTIQRTEQRDSAMYRCASSHAGSGQQFFGPGTRLTVL.

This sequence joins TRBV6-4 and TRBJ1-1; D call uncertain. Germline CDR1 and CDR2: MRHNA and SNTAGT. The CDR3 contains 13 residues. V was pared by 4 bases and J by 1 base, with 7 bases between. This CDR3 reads CASSAGENTEAFF. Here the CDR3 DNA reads TGTGCCAGCAGTGCCGGGGAGAACACTGAAGCTTTCTTT.

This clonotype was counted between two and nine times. This CDR3 reads CASSPTGDEETQYF. CDR3 DNA sequence: TGTGCCAGCAGTCCGACAGGAGATGAAGAGACCCAGTACTTC. The chain carries TRBV12-3 or TRBV12-4 and TRBJ2-5, with D maybe TRBD1 (6 bases). V lost 5 bases and J lost 3, with 13 bases in between. The CDR3 is 14 amino acids.

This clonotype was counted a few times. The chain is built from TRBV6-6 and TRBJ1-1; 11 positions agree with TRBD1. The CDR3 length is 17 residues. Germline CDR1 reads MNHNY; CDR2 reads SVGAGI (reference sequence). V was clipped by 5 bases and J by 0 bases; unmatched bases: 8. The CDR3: CASSHPGQGVLNTEAFF. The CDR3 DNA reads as TGTGCCAGCAGTCACCCGGGACAGGGGGTTTTGAACACTGAAGCTTTCTTT.

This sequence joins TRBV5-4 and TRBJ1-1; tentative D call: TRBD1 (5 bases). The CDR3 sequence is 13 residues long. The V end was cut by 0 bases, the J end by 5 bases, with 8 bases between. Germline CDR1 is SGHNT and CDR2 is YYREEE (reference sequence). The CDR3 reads CASSLGWGTEAFF. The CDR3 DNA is TGTGCCAGCAGCTTGGGATGGGGGACTGAAGCTTTCTTT.

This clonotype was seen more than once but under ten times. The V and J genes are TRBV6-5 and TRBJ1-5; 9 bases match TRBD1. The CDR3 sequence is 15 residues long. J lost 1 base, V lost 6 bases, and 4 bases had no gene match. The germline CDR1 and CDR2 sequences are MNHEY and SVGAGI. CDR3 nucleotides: TGTGCCAGCAGAACCGACAGGGGGAGCAATCAGCCCCAGCATTTT. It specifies CASRTDRGSNQPQHF.

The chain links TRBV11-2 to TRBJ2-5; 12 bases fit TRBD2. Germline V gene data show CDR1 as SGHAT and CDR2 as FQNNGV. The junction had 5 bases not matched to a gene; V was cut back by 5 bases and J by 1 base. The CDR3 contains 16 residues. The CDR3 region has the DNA TGTGCCAGCAGCCGCGGACTAGCGGGAAGCCAAGAGACCCAGTACTTC. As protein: CASSRGLAGSQETQYF.

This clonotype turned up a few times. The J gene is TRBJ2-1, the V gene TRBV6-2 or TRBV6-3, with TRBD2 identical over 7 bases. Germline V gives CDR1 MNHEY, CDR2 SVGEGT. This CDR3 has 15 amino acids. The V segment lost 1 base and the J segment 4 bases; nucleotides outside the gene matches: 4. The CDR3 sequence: CASSYLASGYNEQFF. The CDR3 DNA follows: TGTGCCAGCAGTTACTTGGCTAGCGGATACAATGAGCAGTTCTTC.

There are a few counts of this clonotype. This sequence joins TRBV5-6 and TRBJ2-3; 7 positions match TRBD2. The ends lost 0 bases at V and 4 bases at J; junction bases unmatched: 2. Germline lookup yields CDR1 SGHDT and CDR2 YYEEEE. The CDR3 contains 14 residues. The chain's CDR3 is CASSLGLAADTQYF. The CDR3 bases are TGTGCCAGCAGCTTGGGACTAGCCGCAGATACGCAGTATTTT.

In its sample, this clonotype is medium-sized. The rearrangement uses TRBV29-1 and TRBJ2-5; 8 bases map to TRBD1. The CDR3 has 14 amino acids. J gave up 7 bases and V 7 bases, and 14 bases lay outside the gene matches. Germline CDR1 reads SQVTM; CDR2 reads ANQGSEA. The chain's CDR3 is CSGSDRVGGGTQYF. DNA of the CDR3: TGCAGCGGCTCGGACAGGGTTGGAGGCGGGACCCAGTACTTC.

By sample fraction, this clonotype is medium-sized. This chain's CDR3 is CSVEGAEAFF. The CDR3 DNA reads TGCAGCGTTGAAGGGGCTGAAGCTTTCTTT. The V call is TRBV29-1, the J call TRBJ1-1, with D unresolved. V shed 1 base and J shed 6 bases, with 3 bases lying between them. CDR1 and CDR2 (germline): SQVTM, ANQGSEA. The CDR3 is 10 amino acids.

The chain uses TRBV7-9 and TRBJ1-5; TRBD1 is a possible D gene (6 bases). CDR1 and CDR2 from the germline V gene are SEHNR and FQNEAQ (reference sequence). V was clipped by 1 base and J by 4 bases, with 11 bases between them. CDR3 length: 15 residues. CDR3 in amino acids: CASSLGTARNQPQHF. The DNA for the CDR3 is TGTGCCAGCAGCTTAGGGACAGCGCGTAATCAGCCCCAGCATTTT.

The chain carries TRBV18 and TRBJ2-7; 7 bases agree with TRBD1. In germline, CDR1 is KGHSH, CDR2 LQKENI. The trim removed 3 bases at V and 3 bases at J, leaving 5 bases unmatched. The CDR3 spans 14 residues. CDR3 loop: CASSPPGQNYEQYF. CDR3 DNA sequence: TGTGCCAGCTCACCGCCGGGACAGAACTACGAGCAGTACTTC.